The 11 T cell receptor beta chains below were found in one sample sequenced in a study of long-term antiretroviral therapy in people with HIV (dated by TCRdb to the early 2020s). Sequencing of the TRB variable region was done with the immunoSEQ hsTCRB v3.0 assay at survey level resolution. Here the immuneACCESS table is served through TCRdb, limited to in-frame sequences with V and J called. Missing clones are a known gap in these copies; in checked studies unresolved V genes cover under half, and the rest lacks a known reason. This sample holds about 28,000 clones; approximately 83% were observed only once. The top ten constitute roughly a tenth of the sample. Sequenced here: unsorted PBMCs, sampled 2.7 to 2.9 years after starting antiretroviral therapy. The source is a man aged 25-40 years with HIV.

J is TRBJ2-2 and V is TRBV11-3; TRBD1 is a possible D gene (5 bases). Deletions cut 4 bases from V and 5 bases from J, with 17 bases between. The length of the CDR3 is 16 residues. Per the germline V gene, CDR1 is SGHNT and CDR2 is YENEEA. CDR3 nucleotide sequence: TGTGCCAGCAGCTCCGTCCAGGACACCCAAACCGGGGAGCTGTTTTTT. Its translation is CASSSVQDTQTGELFF.

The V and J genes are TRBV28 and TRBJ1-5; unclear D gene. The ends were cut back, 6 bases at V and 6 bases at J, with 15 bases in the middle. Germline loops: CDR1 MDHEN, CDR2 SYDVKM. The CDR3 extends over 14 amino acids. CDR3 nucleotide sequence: TGTGCCAGCAGCCCGGGAATGGCAGCTCAGCCCCAGCATTTT. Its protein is CASSPGMAAQPQHF.

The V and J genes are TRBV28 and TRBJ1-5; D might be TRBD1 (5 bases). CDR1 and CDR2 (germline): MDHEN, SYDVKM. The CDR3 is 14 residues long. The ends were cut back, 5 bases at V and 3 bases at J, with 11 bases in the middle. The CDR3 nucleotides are TGTGCCAGCAGTCCCGGACAAACCAATCAGCCCCAGCATTTT. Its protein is CASSPGQTNQPQHF.

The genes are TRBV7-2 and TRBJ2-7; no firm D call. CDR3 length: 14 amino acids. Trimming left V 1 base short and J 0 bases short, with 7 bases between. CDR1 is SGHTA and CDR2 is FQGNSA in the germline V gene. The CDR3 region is CASSLVPSSYEQYF. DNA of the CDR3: TGTGCCAGCAGCTTAGTACCGAGCTCCTACGAGCAGTACTTC.

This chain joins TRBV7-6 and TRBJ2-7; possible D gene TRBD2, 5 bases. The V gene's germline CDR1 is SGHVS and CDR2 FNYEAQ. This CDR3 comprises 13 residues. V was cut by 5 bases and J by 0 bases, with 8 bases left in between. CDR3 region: CASSRGSSYEQYF. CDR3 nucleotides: TGTGCCAGCAGCCGAGGGTCCTCCTACGAGCAGTACTTC.

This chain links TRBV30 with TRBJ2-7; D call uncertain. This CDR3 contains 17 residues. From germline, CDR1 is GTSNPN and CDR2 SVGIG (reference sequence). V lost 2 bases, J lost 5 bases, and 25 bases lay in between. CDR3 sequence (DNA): TGTGCCTGGAGTCCCGGAGCTATAGCCCTGAGCCCCCACGAGCAGTACTTC. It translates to CAWSPGAIALSPHEQYF. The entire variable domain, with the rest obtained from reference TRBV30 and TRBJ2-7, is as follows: SQTIHQWPATLVQPVGSPLSLECTVEGTSNPNLYWYRQAAGRGLQLLFYSVGIGQISSEVPQNLSASRPQDRQFILSSKKLLLSDSGFYLCAWSPGAIALSPHEQYFGPGTRLTVT.

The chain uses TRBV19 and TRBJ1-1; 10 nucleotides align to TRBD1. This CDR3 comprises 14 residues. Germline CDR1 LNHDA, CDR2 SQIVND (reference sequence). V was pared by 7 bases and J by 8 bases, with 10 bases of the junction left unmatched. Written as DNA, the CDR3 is TGTGCCAGTATTACCCCCCGGACAGGGGGGGAAGCTTTCTTT. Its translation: CASITPRTGGEAFF.

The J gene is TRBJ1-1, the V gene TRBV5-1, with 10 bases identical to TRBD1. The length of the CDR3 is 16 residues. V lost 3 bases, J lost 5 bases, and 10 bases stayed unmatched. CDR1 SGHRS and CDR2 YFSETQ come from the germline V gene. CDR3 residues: CASSWGTGAAGTEAFF. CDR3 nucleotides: TGCGCCAGCAGCTGGGGGACAGGGGCGGCGGGTACTGAAGCTTTCTTT.

The CDR3 DNA sequence: TGTGCCAGCAGTCTACTGGACAATCAGCCCCAGCATTTT. The encoded protein is CASSLLDNQPQHF. The rearrangement uses TRBV6-6 and TRBJ1-5; D gene uncertain. Germline CDR1 and CDR2: MNHNY and SVGAGI (reference sequence). CDR3 length equals 13 residues. Trimming took 5 bases from V and 3 from J, leaving 8 bases between them.

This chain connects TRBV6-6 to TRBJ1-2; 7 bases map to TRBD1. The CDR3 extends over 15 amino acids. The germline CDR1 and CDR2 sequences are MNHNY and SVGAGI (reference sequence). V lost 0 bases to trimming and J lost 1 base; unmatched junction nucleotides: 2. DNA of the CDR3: TGTGCCAGCAGTTACTCTCAGGGGGATAACTATGGCTACACCTTC. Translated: CASSYSQGDNYGYTF.

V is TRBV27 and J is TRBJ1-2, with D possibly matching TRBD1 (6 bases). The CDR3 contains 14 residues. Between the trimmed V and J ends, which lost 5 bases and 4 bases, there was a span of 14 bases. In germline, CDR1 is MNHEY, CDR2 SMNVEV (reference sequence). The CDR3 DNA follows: TGTGCCAGCAGTCTCCTTCCAGGGGTCTATGGCTACACCTTC. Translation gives CASSLLPGVYGYTF.